These T cell receptor beta chains were read from a single sample in a study of regulatory T cells in long-lasting Graves disease. TCRdb re-called the multiplex PCR reads through MiXCR, storing one row per CDR3 protein. The sample lists fewer than 650,000 distinct CDR3 sequences; roughly 16% were seen once. The data also belong to a second study, concerning T cells in Graves' hyperthyroidism and ophthalmopathy.

The source was peripheral blood mononuclear cells (PBMCs), collected at new diagnosis, from a patient treated with antithyroid drugs. The receptors here all came from a man aged 18 to 29 with Graves disease. The CDR3 runs from the conserved cysteine through the conserved F or W. The D gene is left open where the match is weak. Size is omitted from some rows. Given values are once, few, many or a class for expanded clones.

d_gene,v_gene,abundance,j_gene,CDR3aa,CDR3nt
NA,TRBV6-2/TRBV6-3,many,TRBJ2-5,CASSPRQIETQYF,TGTGCCAGCAGTCCCCGACAGATCGAGACCCAGTACTTC
NA,TRBV27,many,TRBJ2-3,CASSLSSGDTQYF,TGTGCCAGCAGTTTATCAAGTGGAGATACGCAGTATTTT
TRBD2,TRBV7-9,many,TRBJ2-1,CASSPAGWVYNEQFF,TGTGCCAGCAGCCCAGCGGGGTGGGTTTACAATGAGCAGTTCTTC
NA,TRBV12-3/TRBV12-4,NA,TRBJ1-1,CASSPHKSTWNTEAFF,TGTGCCAGCAGTCCCCATAAGTCGACCTGGAACACTGAAGCTTTCTTT
TRBD2,TRBV20-1,NA,TRBJ2-3,CSARDPRLAGAHGDTQYF,TGCAGTGCTAGAGATCCCCGGCTAGCGGGAGCCCATGGAGATACGCAGTATTTT
NA,TRBV2,NA,TRBJ2-1,CASRGPRLGSFF,TGTGCCAGCAGGGGCCCAAGACTAGGGTCGTTCTTC
NA,TRBV20-1,few,TRBJ1-1,CSAPGGHPNTEAFF,TGCAGTGCCCCTGGGGGACACCCAAACACTGAAGCTTTCTTT
NA,TRBV10-3,few,TRBJ2-7,CAISEEGPGLSYEQYF,TGTGCCATCAGTGAGGAGGGCCCGGGACTCTCCTACGAGCAGTACTTC
TRBD1,TRBV19,once,TRBJ1-1,CASSIQGANEAFF,TGTGCCAGTAGTATCCAGGGGGCGAATGAAGCTTTCTTT
NA,TRBV20-1,NA,TRBJ1-2,CSAREPGPRGYTF,TGCAGTGCTAGAGAGCCGGGCCCCCGGGGCTACACCTTC
NA,TRBV6-5,few,TRBJ2-7,CASSSTGGASYEQYF,TGTGCCAGCAGTTCGACAGGTGGGGCCTCCTACGAGCAGTACTTC
NA,TRBV5-6,NA,TRBJ2-3,CASSLESRGLSTDTQYF,TGTGCCAGCAGCTTGGAGAGTAGGGGACTTAGCACAGATACGCAGTATTTT
NA,TRBV7-9,few,TRBJ1-4,CASSPPGGNEKLFF,TGTGCCAGCAGCCCGCCGGGGGGAAATGAAAAACTGTTTTTT
NA,TRBV7-8,NA,TRBJ1-5,CASSLNTATSNQPQHF,TGTGCCAGCAGCCTTAATACAGCGACTAGCAATCAGCCCCAGCATTTT
TRBD1,TRBV18,many,TRBJ2-7,CASSPTGGTYEQYF,TGTGCCAGCAGTCCGACAGGGGGTACCTACGAGCAGTACTTC
NA,TRBV19,few,TRBJ1-4,CASSTDSYNEKLFF,TGTGCCAGTAGTACGGACAGCTATAATGAAAAACTGTTTTTT
TRBD1,TRBV27,NA,TRBJ2-3,CASSLFSGGADTQYF,TGTGCCAGCAGTTTATTCTCAGGGGGCGCAGATACGCAGTATTTT